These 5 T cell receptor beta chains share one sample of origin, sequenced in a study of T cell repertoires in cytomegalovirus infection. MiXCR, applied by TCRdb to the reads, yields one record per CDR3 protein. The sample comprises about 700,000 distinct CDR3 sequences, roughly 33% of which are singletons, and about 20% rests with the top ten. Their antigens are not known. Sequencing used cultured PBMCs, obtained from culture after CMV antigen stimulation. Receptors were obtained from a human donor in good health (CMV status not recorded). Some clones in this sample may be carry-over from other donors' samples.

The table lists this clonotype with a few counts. This CDR3 reads CASSGMGRSATNEKLFF. The CDR3 nucleotides are TGTGCCAGCAGCGGAATGGGCCGTTCAGCAACTAATGAAAAACTGTTTTTT. The rearrangement joins TRBV11-2 to TRBJ1-4; D is unresolved. The CDR3 sequence is 17 residues long. The V gene lost 5 bases and the J gene lost 0 bases, with 16 bases spanning the gap. Germline-derived CDR1 and CDR2 are SGHAT and FQNNGV. The full variable domain, rest sourced from reference TRBV11-2 and TRBJ1-4, is EAGVAQSPRYKIIEKRQSVAFWCNPISGHATLYWYQQILGQGPKLLIQFQNNGVVDDSQLPKDRFSAERLKGVDSTLKIQPAKLEDSAVYLCASSGMGRSATNEKLFFGSGTQLSVL.

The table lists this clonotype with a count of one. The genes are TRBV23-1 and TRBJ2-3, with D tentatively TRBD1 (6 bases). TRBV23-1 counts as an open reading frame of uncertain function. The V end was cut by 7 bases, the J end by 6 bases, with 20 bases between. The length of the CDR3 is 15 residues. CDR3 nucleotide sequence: TGCGCCAGCACCTCCCCACAGGGAACCCTGGATACGCAGTATTTT. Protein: CASTSPQGTLDTQYF.

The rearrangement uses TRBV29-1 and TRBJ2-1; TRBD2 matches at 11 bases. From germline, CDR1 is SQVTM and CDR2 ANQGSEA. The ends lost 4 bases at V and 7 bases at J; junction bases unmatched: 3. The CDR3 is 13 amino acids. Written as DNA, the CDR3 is TGCAGCGTTGGGGCTAGCGGGAGGAATGAGCAGTTCTTC. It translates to CSVGASGRNEQFF.

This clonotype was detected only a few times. DNA of the CDR3: TGTGCCAGCAGCGCCCGGACAGGGGTGGGTGAAGCTTTCTTT. It specifies CASSARTGVGEAFF. The genes are TRBV7-6 and TRBJ1-1; 9 nucleotides agree with TRBD1. V was clipped by 5 bases and J by 7 bases; unmatched bases: 8. The CDR3 consists of 14 residues. Germline lookup yields CDR1 SGHVS and CDR2 FNYEAQ. Full variable domain (rest looked up from reference TRBV7-6 and TRBJ1-1): GAGVSQSPRYKVTKRGQDVALRCDPISGHVSLYWYRQALGQGPEFLTYFNYEAQQDKSGLPNDRFSAERPEGSISTLTIQRTEQRDSAMYRCASSARTGVGEAFFGQGTRLTVV.

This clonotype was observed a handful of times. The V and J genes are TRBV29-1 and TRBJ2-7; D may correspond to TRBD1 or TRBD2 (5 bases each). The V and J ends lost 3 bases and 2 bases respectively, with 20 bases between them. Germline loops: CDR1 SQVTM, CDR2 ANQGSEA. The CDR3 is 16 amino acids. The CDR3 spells CSVDHRDGASPYEQYF. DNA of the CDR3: TGCAGCGTTGACCACCGGGACGGCGCGAGCCCCTACGAGCAGTACTTC.